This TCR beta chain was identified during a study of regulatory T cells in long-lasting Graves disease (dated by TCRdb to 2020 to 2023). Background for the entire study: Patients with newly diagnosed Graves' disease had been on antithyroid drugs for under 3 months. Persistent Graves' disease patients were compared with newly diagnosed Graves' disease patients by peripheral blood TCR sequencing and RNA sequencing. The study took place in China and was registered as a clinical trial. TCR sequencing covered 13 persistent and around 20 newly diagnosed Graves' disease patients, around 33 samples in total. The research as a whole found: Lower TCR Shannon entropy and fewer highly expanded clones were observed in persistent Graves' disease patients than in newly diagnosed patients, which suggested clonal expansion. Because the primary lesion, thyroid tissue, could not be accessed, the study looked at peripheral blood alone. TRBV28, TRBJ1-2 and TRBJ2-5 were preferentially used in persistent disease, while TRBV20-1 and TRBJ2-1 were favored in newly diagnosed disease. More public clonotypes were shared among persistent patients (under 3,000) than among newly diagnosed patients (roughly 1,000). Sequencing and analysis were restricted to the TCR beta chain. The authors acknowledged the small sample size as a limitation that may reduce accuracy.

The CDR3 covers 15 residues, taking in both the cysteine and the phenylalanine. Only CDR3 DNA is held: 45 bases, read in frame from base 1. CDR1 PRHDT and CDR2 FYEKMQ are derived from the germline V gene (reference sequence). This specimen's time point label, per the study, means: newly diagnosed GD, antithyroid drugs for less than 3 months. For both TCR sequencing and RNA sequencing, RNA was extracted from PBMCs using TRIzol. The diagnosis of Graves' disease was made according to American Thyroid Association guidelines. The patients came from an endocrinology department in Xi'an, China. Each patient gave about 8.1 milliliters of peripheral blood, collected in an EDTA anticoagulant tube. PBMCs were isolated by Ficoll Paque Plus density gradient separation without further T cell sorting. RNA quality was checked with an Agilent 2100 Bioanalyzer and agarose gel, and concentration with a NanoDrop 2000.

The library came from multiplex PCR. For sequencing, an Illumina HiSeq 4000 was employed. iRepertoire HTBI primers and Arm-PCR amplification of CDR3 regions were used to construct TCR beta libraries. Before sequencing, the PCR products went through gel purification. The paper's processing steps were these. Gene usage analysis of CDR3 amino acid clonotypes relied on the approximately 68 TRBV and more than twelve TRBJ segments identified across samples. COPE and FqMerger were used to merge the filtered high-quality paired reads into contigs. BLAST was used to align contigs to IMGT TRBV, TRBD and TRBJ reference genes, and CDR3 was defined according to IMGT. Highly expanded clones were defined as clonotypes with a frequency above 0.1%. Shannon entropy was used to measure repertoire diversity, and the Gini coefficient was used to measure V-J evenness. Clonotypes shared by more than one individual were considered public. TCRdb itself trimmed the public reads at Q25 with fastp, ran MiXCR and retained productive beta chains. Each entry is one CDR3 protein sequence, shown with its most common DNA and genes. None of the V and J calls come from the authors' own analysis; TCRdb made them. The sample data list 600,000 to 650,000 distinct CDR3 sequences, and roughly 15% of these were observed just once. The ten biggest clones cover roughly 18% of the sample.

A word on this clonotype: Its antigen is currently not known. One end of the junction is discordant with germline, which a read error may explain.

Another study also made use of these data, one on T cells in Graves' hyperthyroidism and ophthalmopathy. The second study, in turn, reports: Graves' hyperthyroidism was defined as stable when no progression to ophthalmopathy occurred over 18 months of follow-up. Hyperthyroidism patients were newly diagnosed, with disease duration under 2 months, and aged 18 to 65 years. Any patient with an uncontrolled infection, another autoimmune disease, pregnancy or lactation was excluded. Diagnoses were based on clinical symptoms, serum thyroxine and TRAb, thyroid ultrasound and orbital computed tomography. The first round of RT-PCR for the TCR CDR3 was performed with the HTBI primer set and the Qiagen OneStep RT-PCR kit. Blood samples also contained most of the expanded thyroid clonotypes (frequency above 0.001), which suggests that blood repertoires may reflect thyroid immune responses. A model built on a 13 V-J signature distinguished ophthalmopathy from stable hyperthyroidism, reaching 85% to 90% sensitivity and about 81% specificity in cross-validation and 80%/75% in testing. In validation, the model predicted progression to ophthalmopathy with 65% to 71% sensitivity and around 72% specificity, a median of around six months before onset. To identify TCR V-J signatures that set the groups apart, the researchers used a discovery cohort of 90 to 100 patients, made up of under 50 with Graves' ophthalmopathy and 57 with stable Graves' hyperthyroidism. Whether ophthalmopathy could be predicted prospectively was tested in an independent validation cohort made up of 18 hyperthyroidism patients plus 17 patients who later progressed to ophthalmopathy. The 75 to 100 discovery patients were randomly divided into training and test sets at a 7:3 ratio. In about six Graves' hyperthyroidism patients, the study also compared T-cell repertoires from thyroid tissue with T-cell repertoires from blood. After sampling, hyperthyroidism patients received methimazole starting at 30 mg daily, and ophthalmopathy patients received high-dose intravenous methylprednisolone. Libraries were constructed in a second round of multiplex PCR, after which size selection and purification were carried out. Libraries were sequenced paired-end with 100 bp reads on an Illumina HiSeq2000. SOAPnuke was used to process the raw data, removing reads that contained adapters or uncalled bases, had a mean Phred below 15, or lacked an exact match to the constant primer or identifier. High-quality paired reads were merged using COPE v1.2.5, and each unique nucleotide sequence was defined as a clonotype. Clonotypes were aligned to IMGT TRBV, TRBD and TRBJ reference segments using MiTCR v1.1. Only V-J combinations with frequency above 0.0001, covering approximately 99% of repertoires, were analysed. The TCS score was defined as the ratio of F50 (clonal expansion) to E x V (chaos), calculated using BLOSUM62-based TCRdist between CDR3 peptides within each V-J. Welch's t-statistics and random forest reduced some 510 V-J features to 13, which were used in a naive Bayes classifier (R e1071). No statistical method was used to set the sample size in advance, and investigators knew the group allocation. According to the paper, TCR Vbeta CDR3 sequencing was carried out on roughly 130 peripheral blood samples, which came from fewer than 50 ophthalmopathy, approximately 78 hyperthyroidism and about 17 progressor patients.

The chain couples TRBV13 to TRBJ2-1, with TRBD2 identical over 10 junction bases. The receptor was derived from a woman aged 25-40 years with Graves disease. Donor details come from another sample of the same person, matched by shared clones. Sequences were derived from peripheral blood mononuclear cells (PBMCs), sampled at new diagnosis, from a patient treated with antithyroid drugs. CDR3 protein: CACSLSLAGDQTQFF. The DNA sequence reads TGTGCCTGCAGCTTAAGTCTAGCGGGAGACCAGACGCAGTTCTTC.